This TCR beta chain is drawn from a study of regulatory T cells in long-lasting Graves disease. The time point was: newly diagnosed GD, antithyroid drugs for less than 3 months. After RNA was extracted from PBMCs, the TCR library was made from it. After removal of 3 bases from V and 1 base from J, the junction contained 10 bases not matched to a gene. Germline values: CDR1 SGHTA, CDR2 FQGTGA. The CDR3 is 18 residues long. To make TCR beta libraries, researchers used iRepertoire HTBI primers and Arm-PCR of CDR3 regions. From the multiplex PCR reads, TCRdb called clonotypes with MiXCR, one entry per CDR3 protein. Of about 440,000 distinct CDR3 sequences in the sample, under 15% were seen once. The data also belong to a second study, concerning T cells in Graves' hyperthyroidism and ophthalmopathy.

The sequence derives from a young woman with Graves disease. The chain employs TRBV7-3 and TRBJ2-4; TRBD2 aligns across 9 bases. The sample here was peripheral blood mononuclear cells (PBMCs), taken at new diagnosis, from a patient treated with antithyroid drugs. The DNA of the CDR3 is TGTGCCAGCAGCTTCCCCCTAGCGGGGCGGGAGGCCAAAAACATTCAGTACTTC. Amino acid sequence: CASSFPLAGREAKNIQYF.